The rows below give T cell receptor beta chains drawn from one sample of a study of cytomegalovirus exposure and HLA in healthy donors. Profiling relied on immunoSEQ multiplex PCR, and the TCRdb table lists in-frame clones only, not all of them. The data hold 160,000 or so clones, with roughly 85% observed a single time. The specimen was PBMCs. Receptors originate from a man aged 35 to 55 in good health and CMV-seronegative. CDR3s include the opening cysteine and the closing phenylalanine or tryptophan. The D gene is left open where the match is weak. The size of a clone is reported for some rows only, either as once, few or many, or as a class for expanded clones.

D	V	size	J	DNA	CDR3
TRBD2	TRBV15	-	TRBJ2-1	TGTGCCACCAGCATGCTGACTAGCGGGGAGCAGTTCTTC	CATSMLTSGEQFF
-	TRBV5-6	-	TRBJ2-2	TGTGCCAGCAGCTTTGACAGGAGTCTAGCCAGAACCGGGGAGCTGTTTTTT	CASSFDRSLARTGELFF
TRBD1	TRBV28	-	TRBJ2-4	TGTGCCAGCAGCAGACAGGACTCTTCAACAGGGGACAGTCAGTACTTC	CASSRQDSSTGDSQYF
-	TRBV28	-	TRBJ2-7	TGTGCCAGCAGTTTCCCAAGGGCAGGGGGGTTCTCCTACGAGCAGTACTTC	CASSFPRAGGFSYEQYF
-	TRBV5-1	-	TRBJ1-5	TGCGCCAGTAGAGCAGGACAGAGTAGCAATCAGCCCCAGCATTTT	CASRAGQSSNQPQHF
TRBD1	TRBV28	once	TRBJ1-2	TGTGCCAGCAGTCTCCGGGACAGGGGGCGGGATGGCTACACCTTC	CASSLRDRGRDGYTF
-	TRBV5-1	-	TRBJ2-1	TGCGCCAGCAGCTTGGCATCGGGTAGGAATGAGCAGTTCTTC	CASSLASGRNEQFF
-	TRBV27	-	TRBJ1-2	TGTGCCAGCAGCAACGGGGGTGGGAGAGGCTACACCTTC	CASSNGGGRGYTF
TRBD1	TRBV18	-	TRBJ2-2	TGTGCCAGCTCGCCACAGGGGTCGCAGGACACCGGGGAGCTGTTTTTT	CASSPQGSQDTGELFF
-	TRBV7-2	once	TRBJ2-5	TGTGCCAGCAGCCGGCGGTTCGGTGGCCAAGAGACCCAGTACTTC	CASSRRFGGQETQYF
-	TRBV19	-	TRBJ1-4	TGTGCCAGTAGTGTTCAGGGGCCAGGGGAAAAACTGTTTTTT	CASSVQGPGEKLFF
TRBD1	TRBV5-8	-	TRBJ2-6	TGTGCCAGCAGCTTCCGACAGGGGCTCTCTGGGGCCAACGGCCTGACTTTC	CASSFRQGLSGANGLTF
TRBD2	TRBV10-2	-	TRBJ2-1	TGCGCCAGCAGTGAGACCCCGGGGCGGGACTATCCAGCGAGCTCCTACAATGAGCAGTTCTTC	CASSETPGRDYPASSYNEQFF
TRBD1	TRBV5-6	-	TRBJ2-7	TGTGCCAGCAGCGAGACAGGGTACCACCACGAGCAGTACTTC	CASSETGYHHEQYF
-	TRBV2	-	TRBJ1-3	TGTGCCAGCAGTGAACGAGGTTTAGGAAACACCATATATTTT	CASSERGLGNTIYF
TRBD2	TRBV28	-	TRBJ2-1	TGTGCCAGCGTAATGTCGGGACTAGCGGATGGGGGTGAGCAGTTCTTC	CASVMSGLADGGEQFF
-	TRBV29-1	-	TRBJ2-5	TGCAGCGTTGGAAACAGAGAAGAGACCCAGTACTTC	CSVGNREETQYF
-	TRBV18	-	TRBJ2-5	TGTGCCAGCTCACAGCGGCCACCGCAAGTGGGGACCCAGTACTTC	CASSQRPPQVGTQYF
-	TRBV21-1	-	TRBJ2-7	TGTGCCAGAGATAGCGGGTCCTACGAGCAGTACTTC	CARDSGSYEQYF
-	TRBV18	-	TRBJ2-2	TGTGCCAGCTCACCACCGGGCGCGGGGCGGAACACCGGGGAGCTGTTTTTT	CASSPPGAGRNTGELFF
TRBD1	TRBV2	-	TRBJ2-1	TGTGCCACGGCAGGGGGAAACAATGAGCAGTTCTTC	CATAGGNNEQFF
-	TRBV5-1	-	TRBJ2-1	TGCGCCAGCAGCTTGGCCGGGTTGAGCTCCTACAATGAGCAGTTCTTC	CASSLAGLSSYNEQFF
-	TRBV28	-	TRBJ1-1	TGTGCCAGCAGTCCCCTGGGAGGGCCCCTCGGAGCTTTCTTT	CASSPLGGPLGAFF